The rows below give T cell receptor beta chains drawn from one sample of a study of CD8+CD57+ T cells in acquired aplastic anemia. TCRdb recomputed calls from the reads with MiXCR, one row per CDR3 protein. The table records about 110,000 distinct CDR3 sequences, approximately 49% of them present only once. The sequenced sample was sorted CD4+, CD8+, or CD8+CD57+ T cells (not recorded which) from PBMCs. Source of these receptors: a human donor in good health, serving as a control. The CDR3 runs from the conserved cysteine through the conserved F or W. D genes are given only for firm matches. For some rows the clone size is stated as once, few or many, or as a class when expanded; others skip it.

once	TRBV5-1	TRBD2	TRBJ2-7	CASSLGLADPYEQYF	TGCGCCAGCAGCTTGGGTCTAGCGGACCCCTACGAGCAGTACTTC
.	TRBV4-3	.	TRBJ1-1	CASSQDRAGGGTEAFF	TGCGCCAGCAGCCAAGATCGGGCCGGGGGCGGCACTGAAGCTTTCTTT
many	TRBV19	.	TRBJ2-7	CASSNPITVPYEQYF	TGTGCCAGTAGTAACCCTATTACAGTGCCCTACGAGCAGTACTTC
.	TRBV20-1	TRBD1	TRBJ1-6	CSASSTGADSPLHF	TGCAGTGCTAGCTCGACAGGGGCGGATTCACCCCTCCACTTT
few	TRBV19	.	TRBJ2-7	CASTRGTASYEQYF	TGTGCCAGTACCCGAGGCACCGCTTCCTACGAGCAGTACTTC
many	TRBV27	.	TRBJ1-6	CASCPTGGSGSPLHF	TGTGCCAGCTGTCCCACAGGAGGTTCGGGATCACCCCTCCACTTT
many	TRBV4-3	.	TRBJ1-2	CASSLEIQGRYGYTF	TGCGCCAGCAGCCTAGAAATACAGGGTAGATATGGCTACACCTTC
.	TRBV29-1	.	TRBJ2-7	CSVDRGGSEQYF	TGCAGCGTTGACAGGGGAGGATCCGAGCAGTACTTC
.	TRBV29-1	.	TRBJ1-1	CSVAGPISTEAFF	TGCAGCGTTGCAGGGCCTATAAGCACTGAAGCTTTCTTC
many	TRBV5-1	.	TRBJ2-7	CASSLDGLYEQYF	TGCGCCAGCAGCTTGGACGGGTTATACGAGCAGTACTTC
.	TRBV29-1	TRBD2	TRBJ2-3	CSVERQGGDAQYF	TGCAGCGTTGAACGGCAGGGAGGGGATGCGCAGTATTTT
once	TRBV6-2/TRBV6-3	.	TRBJ1-5	CASSPYANQPQHF	TGTGCCAGCAGCCCTTATGCCAATCAGCCCCAGCATTTT
few	TRBV2	.	TRBJ2-7	CASSELGGPIYEQYF	TGTGCCAGCAGTGAATTGGGCGGGCCCATCTACGAGCAGTACTTC
many	TRBV20-1	.	TRBJ2-7	CSARGFNYEQYF	TGCAGTGCAAGAGGTTTTAACTACGAGCAGTACTTC
.	TRBV2	.	TRBJ1-1	CASTTQEDGPGRVAFF	TGTGCCAGCACCACCCAGGAGGACGGGCCGGGGAGAGTAGCTTTCTTT
.	TRBV15	.	TRBJ2-1	CATSPTTRTHTYNEQFF	TGTGCCACCAGCCCTACCACCAGGACACACACCTACAATGAGCAGTTCTTC
once	TRBV11-3	.	TRBJ1-6	CASSLETDNNSPLHF	TGTGCCAGCAGCTTGGAGACAGACAATAATTCACCCCTCCACTTT
.	TRBV2	TRBD2	TRBJ2-1	CASRVSGGADEQFF	TGTGCCAGCAGGGTTAGCGGGGGGGCCGATGAGCAGTTCTTC
.	TRBV29-1	.	TRBJ1-2	CSVGQRDYGYTF	TGCAGCGTTGGGCAGAGGGACTATGGCTACACCTTC
many	TRBV19	.	TRBJ1-2	CASSVKIEYGYTF	TGTGCCAGTAGTGTTAAAATCGAGTACGGCTACACCTTC
.	TRBV12-3/TRBV12-4	.	TRBJ1-6	CASSFAGRDSSPLHF	TGTGCCAGCAGTTTTGCTGGCAGGGATAGTTCACCCCTCCACTTT
few	TRBV12-3/TRBV12-4	.	TRBJ1-1	CASSWGPGTQNTEAFF	TGTGCCAGCAGTTGGGGGCCAGGGACTCAGAACACTGAAGCTTTCTTT
.	TRBV19	TRBD2	TRBJ2-1	CASSISLAGVNEQFF	TGTGCCAGTAGTATAAGTCTAGCGGGAGTTAATGAGCAGTTCTTC
many	TRBV5-4	.	TRBJ2-7	CASSPVESYEQYF	TGTGCCAGCAGCCCGGTGGAGAGCTACGAGCAGTACTTC